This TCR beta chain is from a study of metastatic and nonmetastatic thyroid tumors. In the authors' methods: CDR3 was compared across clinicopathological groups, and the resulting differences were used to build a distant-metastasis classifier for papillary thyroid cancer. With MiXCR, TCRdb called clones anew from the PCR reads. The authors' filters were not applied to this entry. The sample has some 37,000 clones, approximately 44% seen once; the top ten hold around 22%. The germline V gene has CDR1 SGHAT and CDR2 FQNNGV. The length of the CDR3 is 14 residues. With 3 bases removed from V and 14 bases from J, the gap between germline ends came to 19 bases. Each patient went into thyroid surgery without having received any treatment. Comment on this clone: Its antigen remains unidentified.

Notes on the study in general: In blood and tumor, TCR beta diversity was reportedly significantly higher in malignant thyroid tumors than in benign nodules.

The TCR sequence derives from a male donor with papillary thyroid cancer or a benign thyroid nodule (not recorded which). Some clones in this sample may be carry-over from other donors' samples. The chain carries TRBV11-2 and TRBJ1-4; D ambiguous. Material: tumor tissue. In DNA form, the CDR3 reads TGTGCCAGCAGCTTCTCAGGATTGTCAATGGGGCTGTTTTTT. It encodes CASSFSGLSMGLFF.